Below, 30 T cell receptor beta chains from the same sample are listed, as sequenced in a study of naive and memory T cell subsets. Two oligonucleotides, mixed equimolar, formed the beta constant-region primer covering TRBC1 and TRBC2. TCRdb analysed the UMI-ligation and nested PCR reads with MiXCR anew, one entry per CDR3 protein. The sample includes about 90,000 distinct CDR3 sequences, over 7% of them seen just once. Material for sequencing was central memory CD4+ T cells from blood. Every receptor here comes from a human donor in good health.

This clonotype was found many times. V is TRBV7-3 and J is TRBJ2-1, with D hard to call. This CDR3 contains 14 residues. V dropped 5 bases and J dropped 7 bases, with 15 bases sitting between them. Germline CDR1 and CDR2: SGHTA and FQGTGA. CDR3 bases: TGTGCCAGCAGCCACACGTTAGGCGGTAATGAGCAGTTCTTC. This codes for CASSHTLGGNEQFF.

This clonotype has a handful of counts. The CDR3 DNA follows: TGCAGTGCTGCAGGGGGTCAGAGCGGGACATATAGCAATCAGCCCCAGCATTTT. This codes for CSAAGGQSGTYSNQPQHF. The chain carries TRBV20-1 and TRBJ1-5; 7 bases match TRBD1. With V trimmed by 5 bases and J by 0 bases, 16 bases remained unmatched. Germline lookup yields CDR1 DFQATT and CDR2 SNEGSKA (reference sequence). The length of the CDR3 is 18 residues.

In this sample, this clonotype turned up many times. The chain couples TRBV7-9 to TRBJ1-1; D ambiguous. The CDR3 loop spans 15 amino acids. Germline lookup yields CDR1 SEHNR and CDR2 FQNEAQ (reference sequence). Trimming cost V 0 bases and J 3 bases, with 11 bases left between them. CDR3 nucleotides: TGTGCCAGCAGCTTAGCTTCAGGCCCCGACACTGAAGCTTTCTTT. Translating gives CASSLASGPDTEAFF.

This sequence joins TRBV2 and TRBJ2-1, with a tentative D call TRBD1 (5 bases). The CDR3 length is 14 residues. Germline-derived CDR1 and CDR2 are SNHLY and FYNNEI. V dropped 6 bases and J dropped 6 bases, with 15 bases sitting between them. The CDR3 sequence is CASSPHRSPNEQFF. The CDR3 DNA follows: TGTGCCAGCAGCCCGCACAGGTCCCCCAATGAGCAGTTCTTC.

This clonotype has at least ten counts. The chain joins TRBV9 to TRBJ2-1; 10 bases align to TRBD2. The germline gives CDR1 SGDLS, CDR2 YYNGEE. The CDR3 has 14 amino acids. The junction had 4 bases not matched to a gene; V was cut back by 0 bases and J by 10 bases. The DNA of the CDR3 is TGTGCCAGCAGCGTAGCAGGGACTAGCGACGAGCAGTTCTTC. As protein: CASSVAGTSDEQFF.

The chain combines TRBV5-5 with TRBJ2-2; D perhaps matches TRBD1 (6 bases). Per germline, CDR1 SGHKS and CDR2 YYEKEE (reference sequence). The CDR3 covers 16 residues. The V end lost 1 base, the J end lost 5 bases, and 15 bases lay between the germline ends. The CDR3 DNA sequence: TGTGCCAGCAGCTTGATGTCAGGGGCTGAAACCGGGGAGCTGTTTTTT. Its translation: CASSLMSGAETGELFF.

This clonotype was seen ten or more times. The genes are TRBV19 and TRBJ1-2, with unresolved D. In germline, CDR1 is LNHDA, CDR2 SQIVND (reference sequence). CDR3 size: 13 residues. The ends were cut back, 2 bases at V and 8 bases at J, with 12 bases in the middle. This chain's CDR3 is CASSINRAGGYTF. CDR3 coding DNA: TGTGCCAGTAGTATAAATCGGGCGGGCGGCTACACCTTC.

This clonotype was counted many times. The chain has TRBV5-6 and TRBJ2-5; 10 bases agree with TRBD2. V shed 4 bases, J shed 7 bases, and the junction held 16 bases outside the gene matches. The V gene's germline CDR1 is SGHDT and CDR2 YYEEEE. The CDR3 totals 17 residues. CDR3 region: CASSLTSGATSRGTQYF. As DNA, the CDR3 is TGTGCCAGCAGCCTAACTAGCGGGGCTACATCCCGGGGGACCCAGTACTTC.

This clonotype has ten or more counts. J is TRBJ2-2 and V is TRBV5-1, with a possible D match to TRBD2 (6 bases). The CDR3 extends over 15 amino acids. V was pared by 0 bases and J by 4 bases, with 10 bases between. Germline V gene sequence: CDR1 SGHRS, CDR2 YFSETQ. Written as DNA, the CDR3 is TGCGCCAGCAGCTTGGCCATCGGGGGCACCGGGGAGCTGTTTTTT. This gives the protein CASSLAIGGTGELFF.

The rearrangement uses TRBV6-6 and TRBJ1-3, with a weak D call TRBD1 (6 bases). The CDR3 is made up of 15 amino acids. Germline V lookup: CDR1 MNHNY, CDR2 SVGAGI (reference sequence). With 8 bases removed from V and 3 bases from J, the gap between germline ends came to 17 bases. The CDR3 DNA reads as TGTGCCAGCCGCCCCGAGGGGGGCTTTGGAAACACCATATATTTT. Translating gives CASRPEGGFGNTIYF.

This clonotype was seen ten or more times. The V call is TRBV5-6, the J call TRBJ1-1; 7 nucleotides match TRBD1. The junction had 4 bases not matched to a gene; V was cut back by 1 base and J by 1 base. Germline assignment: CDR1 SGHDT and CDR2 YYEEEE. The CDR3 runs 15 residues. The CDR3 DNA is TGTGCCAGCAGCTTGTTTGACAGGGAGAACACTGAAGCTTTCTTT. It translates to CASSLFDRENTEAFF.

This clonotype was seen repeatedly, ten times or more. The rearrangement uses TRBV20-1 and TRBJ2-1; 7 positions agree with TRBD2. The CDR3 contains 16 residues. Per germline, CDR1 DFQATT and CDR2 SNEGSKA (reference sequence). Trimming cost V 8 bases and J 5 bases; bases outside gene matches: 18. In DNA form, the CDR3 reads TGCAGTTCGACTAGCTCCTGGGGGTCTTACAACAATGAGCAGTTCTTC. It encodes CSSTSSWGSYNNEQFF.

This clonotype has only a few counts. The rearrangement uses TRBV19 and TRBJ2-5, with D uncertain. From germline, CDR1 is LNHDA and CDR2 SQIVND (reference sequence). V was shortened by 3 bases and J by 5 bases, with 4 bases between the two germline ends. This CDR3 comprises 11 residues. The CDR3: CASSIRETQYF. The CDR3 DNA reads as TGTGCCAGTAGTATCCGGGAGACCCAGTACTTC.

This chain connects TRBV5-1 to TRBJ2-7; 11 bases align to TRBD2. V lost 3 bases and J lost 5; bases outside the gene matches: 1. CDR3 length: 13 amino acids. Germline loops: CDR1 SGHRS, CDR2 YFSETQ. The CDR3 here is CASSSGLADEQYF. DNA for the CDR3: TGCGCCAGCAGCTCGGGACTAGCGGACGAGCAGTACTTC.

This sequence joins TRBV9 and TRBJ2-7; D tentatively reads TRBD1 or TRBD2 (6 bases each). This CDR3 is 15 amino acids long. Germline CDR1 is SGDLS and CDR2 is YYNGEE. Deletions cut 3 bases from V and 3 bases from J, with 16 bases between. In DNA, the CDR3 is TGTGCCAGCAGCGCCAGGGGAGCGGGCAACTACGAGCAGTACTTC. Translating gives CASSARGAGNYEQYF. The full variable domain, completed using reference TRBV9 and TRBJ2-7, is DSGVTQTPKHLITATGQRVTLRCSPRSGDLSVYWYQQSLDQGLQFLIQYYNGEERAKGNILERFSAQQFPDLHSELNLSSLELGDSALYFCASSARGAGNYEQYFGPGTRLTVT.

This clonotype showed up many times. The rearrangement uses TRBV25-1 and TRBJ2-3; D is ambiguous. Germline assignment: CDR1 MGHDK and CDR2 SYGVNS. Trimming removed 4 bases from V and 2 bases from J, with 7 bases in between. This CDR3 comprises 13 residues. The CDR3 reads CASSGDNTDTQYF. The CDR3, as DNA: TGTGCCAGCAGTGGCGACAACACAGATACGCAGTATTTT. Based on the CDR3 plus reference TRBV25-1 and TRBJ2-3, the full variable domain is EADIYQTPRYLVIGTGKKITLECSQTMGHDKMYWYQQDPGMELHLIHYSYGVNSTEKGDLSSESTVSRIRTEHFPLTLESARPSHTSQYLCASSGDNTDTQYFGPGTRLTVL.

This clonotype was seen ten or more times. In DNA form, the CDR3 reads TGTGCCAGCAGTACCCCGGAGGGCTGGAGCAATCAGCCCCAGCATTTT. Translation gives CASSTPEGWSNQPQHF. This rearrangement joins TRBV6-6 to TRBJ1-5; D unresolved. The CDR3 extends over 16 amino acids. Germline V gives CDR1 MNHNY, CDR2 SVGAGI (reference sequence). Trimming removed 5 bases from V and 1 base from J, with 15 bases in between.

This clonotype was counted at least ten times. The chain employs TRBV10-3 and TRBJ2-2, with 9 bases aligning to TRBD2. There are 15 residues in the CDR3. Trimming removed 3 bases from V and 5 bases from J; junction bases left unmatched: 4. Germline assignment: CDR1 ENHRY and CDR2 SYGVKD. The CDR3 region is CAISDFSGSTGELFF. The DNA of the CDR3 is TGTGCCATCAGTGATTTTAGCGGGAGTACCGGGGAGCTGTTTTTT.

This clonotype was seen more than once but under ten times. The rearrangement uses TRBV12-3 or TRBV12-4 and TRBJ2-3; 9 bases agree with TRBD2. The V gene end was trimmed by 5 bases and the J gene end by 0 bases; junction bases not matched to a gene: 3. The CDR3 runs to 15 residues. CDR3 nucleotide sequence: TGTGCCAGCAGTAGGACTAGCGCCAGCACAGATACGCAGTATTTT. Protein sequence: CASSRTSASTDTQYF.

This clonotype was counted ten times or more. The chain joins TRBV14 to TRBJ2-1; 9 nucleotides match TRBD2. J was trimmed by 2 bases and V by 5 bases; bases with no gene match: 7. Germline V gives CDR1 SGHDN, CDR2 FVKESK. The length of the CDR3 is 16 residues. CDR3: CASSKLAGRTYNEQFF. The CDR3 region has the DNA TGTGCCAGCAGCAAACTAGCGGGCAGGACCTACAATGAGCAGTTCTTC.

This chain connects TRBV3-1 to TRBJ2-3, with 9 bases aligning to TRBD1. The CDR3 has 19 residues. Germline V gene lookup returns CDR1 LGHDT and CDR2 YNNKEL (reference sequence). The trim removed 0 bases at V and 0 bases at J, leaving 10 bases unmatched. The CDR3 bases are TGTGCCAGCAGCCAAGAAATGTTCACAGGGGGCTTTAGCACAGATACGCAGTATTTT. It translates to CASSQEMFTGGFSTDTQYF.

In its sample, this clonotype was seen many times. This rearrangement joins TRBV20-1 to TRBJ1-3; D gene ambiguous. The V end was cut by 2 bases, the J end by 1 base, with 6 bases between. Germline V lookup: CDR1 DFQATT, CDR2 SNEGSKA (reference sequence). CDR3 length: 13 amino acids. This CDR3 is CSARRPSGNTIYF. The CDR3 nucleotides read TGCAGTGCTAGAAGGCCTTCTGGAAACACCATATATTTT.

This clonotype was detected many times. The chain joins TRBV5-1 to TRBJ2-1; D might be TRBD1 or TRBD2, each matching 5 bases. Germline V CDR1 and CDR2: SGHRS, YFSETQ. Trimming took off 4 bases at V and 8 bases at J, with 19 bases between the two ends. CDR3 size: 15 residues. Here the CDR3 reads CASSPEGSLAYEQFF. The CDR3 DNA reads as TGCGCCAGCAGCCCCGAGGGGAGTCTCGCTTATGAGCAGTTCTTC.

The table lists this clonotype with a few counts. The chain employs TRBV11-3 and TRBJ2-2; no clear D gene. Per the germline V gene, CDR1 is SGHNT and CDR2 is YENEEA. With 0 bases removed from V and 10 bases from J, the gap between germline ends came to 12 bases. This CDR3 has 14 residues. In DNA, the CDR3 is TGTGCCAGCAGCTTAGATAGGCAAGGAAAGGAGCTGTTTTTT. Protein sequence: CASSLDRQGKELFF.

This clonotype was counted ten times or more. V and J are TRBV12-3 or TRBV12-4 and TRBJ1-5; D unclear. V lost 3 bases to trimming and J lost 2 bases, with 11 bases between them. There are 15 residues in the CDR3. For the CDR3, the DNA is TGTGCCAGCAGTTTCCCAGGAGGAGGCAATCAGCCCCAGCATTTT. Its protein product is CASSFPGGGNQPQHF.

The V call is TRBV19, the J call TRBJ2-3; the D gene is possibly TRBD2 (5 bases). The V gene lost 3 bases and the J gene lost 6 bases, with 19 bases spanning the gap. The germline V gene encodes CDR1 LNHDA and CDR2 SQIVND (reference sequence). There are 16 residues in the CDR3. The CDR3 bases are TGTGCCAGTAGTATGGGAGCGTACCGTGGTGGCGATACGCAGTATTTT. Protein: CASSMGAYRGGDTQYF. Drawing the rest from reference TRBV19 and TRBJ2-3, the complete variable domain is DGGITQSPKYLFRKEGQNVTLSCEQNLNHDAMYWYRQDPGQGLRLIYYSQIVNDFQKGDIAEGYSVSREKKESFPLTVTSAQKNPTAFYLCASSMGAYRGGDTQYFGPGTRLTVL.

This clonotype turned up a few times. The chain carries TRBV20-1 and TRBJ2-1, with D uncertain. The CDR3 spans 13 residues. V was clipped by 1 base and J by 5 bases, with 9 bases between them. Looked up from germline, CDR1 is DFQATT and CDR2 is SNEGSKA (reference sequence). CDR3 protein: CSARAGRNNEQFF. The CDR3 DNA is TGCAGTGCTAGAGCCGGACGAAACAATGAGCAGTTCTTC.

The chain has TRBV28 and TRBJ1-6; no clear D gene. Trimming left V 8 bases short and J 0 bases short, with 14 bases between. CDR1 MDHEN and CDR2 SYDVKM come from the germline V gene. The CDR3 has 16 residues. The chain's CDR3 is CASSAHGSSYNSPLHF. CDR3 bases: TGTGCCAGCTCCGCACACGGAAGCTCCTATAATTCACCCCTCCACTTT. Together with reference TRBV28 and TRBJ1-6, the CDR3 gives the full variable domain: DVKVTQSSRYLVKRTGEKVFLECVQDMDHENMFWYRQDPGLGLRLIYFSYDVKMKEKGDIPEGYSVSREKKERFSLILESASTNQTSMYLCASSAHGSSYNSPLHFGNGTRLTVT.

This clonotype turned up a few times. The rearrangement uses TRBV11-3 and TRBJ2-3, with D unclear. V was cut by 1 base and J by 6 bases, with 5 bases left in between. CDR1 is SGHNT and CDR2 is YENEEA in the germline V gene. CDR3 length: 12 amino acids. The CDR3 is CASSLVEDTQYF. CDR3 nucleotides: TGTGCCAGCAGCTTAGTAGAGGATACGCAGTATTTT.

This clonotype was detected many times. The J gene is TRBJ2-3, the V gene TRBV6-1; D call uncertain. This CDR3 contains 14 residues. Germline lookup yields CDR1 MNHNS and CDR2 SASEGT. V was trimmed by 7 bases and J by 0 bases, leaving 11 bases between them. CDR3 sequence reads: CASKLTQSTDTQYF. CDR3 DNA: TGTGCCAGCAAGCTAACCCAAAGCACAGATACGCAGTATTTT.